This entry is about one T cell receptor beta chain. The sample holds one count of this clonotype. Its antigen target is currently unknown. Per-base qualities were not stored, and no clone one base away is much larger. A lone read is weak support. This sample was taken from a study of blood T cells in healthy people across ages (dated by TCRdb to 2014 to 2015). Broadly, across the study: Template switching captured roughly one uniquely barcoded TCR beta cDNA molecule per two T cells in model experiments. Using the same blood draw, the study looked at two additional independent replicas of 1 million unique cDNA reads for two donors, one aged 18 to 29 and the other aged 80 or older. Donors of different ages were randomly distributed across sequencing lanes to avoid experimental bias. To track age-related changes in TCR beta repertoire diversity, the study relied on deep sequencing normalized with unique cDNA molecular identifiers. The donors were split into four age groups: young (average about 15 years), middle-aged (roughly 39), aged (more than 60) and long-lived (approximately 89).

Donors were 39 systemically healthy Caucasian individuals from Russia aged roughly 6 to 95 years. Each donor gave approximately 9.4 milliliters of peripheral blood, drawn into EDTA-treated Vacutainer tubes. Ficoll-Paque density-gradient centrifugation was used to isolate PBMCs, with at least 7 million per sample. Total RNA, at least 6 micrograms per sample, was extracted from PBMCs with Trizol reagent. For every donor, flow cytometry on a PBMC aliquot measured the percentage of naive CD45RAhigh/CD27high T cells. V and J lose 6 bases and 5 bases, and a span of 13 bases separates them. Spanning cysteine to phenylalanine, the CDR3 consists of 13 amino acids. Only the CDR3 DNA stays, 39 bases, in frame from base 1. The germline V gene supplies CDR1 WSHSY and CDR2 SAAADI. What the work shows at the level of the full study, not this receptor alone: Donor CMV infection status was unknown, potentially confounding age-related changes in expanded clonotypes. Since profiling was done on bulk unsorted PBMCs, naive and antigen-experienced compartments could not be conclusively compared. The long-lived group showed more naive CD4+ T cells, fewer expanded clones and increased TCR diversity than the aged group, suggesting age selection. Estimates of total diversity based on one million sequenced T cells were regarded as lower bounds and as underestimates. As age increased, observed TCR beta diversity per million T cells dropped in a roughly linear way, and a significant reduction was already evident by age about 40. A strong correlation was found between observed TCR beta diversity and the percentage of naive T cells measured by flow cytometry.

Libraries were prepared through 5' RACE. TCRdb lists the instrument as Illumina HiSeq 2500. A second PCR of about 7 to 12 cycles was performed with a sample-barcoded 5' primer and a J-beta primer mix. A template-switch 5' adaptor carrying 12 random nucleotides introduced a unique molecular identifier onto each TCR beta cDNA molecule. Each sample yielded at least 2.5 million CDR3-containing paired-end reads. First-strand cDNA was synthesized from all RNA with the Mint cDNA synthesis kit, primed by a TRBC-specific oligonucleotide. After uracil-DNA glycosylase treatment, a first 18-cycle PCR used universal primers M1SS and BC2_uni_R on all cDNA. Per the original workflow: For normalization, 1 million high-quality reads were randomly selected from each sample, with every read carrying a distinct molecular identifier. Instead of being binned into consensus sequences, reads that shared molecular identifiers were thrown out. MiTCR, with a Q25 quality threshold and the strictest error-elimination algorithm, was used for CDR3 identification, clonotype clustering and error correction. Lower-bound total TCR beta diversity was estimated with a nonparametric unseen species model using Euler transformation. TCRdb reprocessing: public reads trimmed at Q25 with fastp, clones called with MiXCR, in-frame beta chains kept. For every CDR3 protein sequence, its rows merge into one entry that carries the most common genes and DNA. None of the V and J calls come from the authors' own analysis; TCRdb made them. The sample table lists hundreds of thousands of distinct CDR3 sequences, 58% of them with a count of one. Jointly, the top ten make up roughly 34% of the sample.

Recombination linked TRBV10-2 to TRBJ1-2; TRBD1 is possibly the D segment (5 matching bases). The sample consisted of blood. This TCR was recovered from a man in his 60s in good health. For the CDR3, the sequence is CASSELGEYGYTF. The DNA is TGCGCCAGCAGCGAGCTGGGGGAGTATGGCTACACCTTC.